This section outlines one T cell receptor beta chain sequence together with its context. Participant-given clinical history determined each cohort assignment. This entry is derived from a study of blood T cell repertoires in COVID-19. Background on the study: Sources were T cells, B-cell-depleted T cells, or PBMCs; the material itself was cDNA or gDNA.

Per the germline V gene, CDR1 is SGHTA and CDR2 is FQGNSA. V was clipped by 5 bases and J by 5 bases; unmatched bases: 8. This CDR3 region has 14 residues. The method was immunoSEQ multiplex PCR; TCRdb's version includes in-frame clones alone and lacks a portion of them. Of 220,000 or so clones in the sample, 65% to 85% are singletons; the top ten hold 6.8%. This clonotype was obtained from a woman aged 40 to 50 who had recovered from COVID-19. Sequenced: PBMCs or T cells enriched from blood (not recorded which). The V gene is TRBV7-2, the J gene TRBJ1-1; 7 bases line up with TRBD1. CDR3 amino acids: CASSTTGDRTEAFF. CDR3 sequence (DNA): TGTGCCAGCAGCACTACAGGGGATCGGACTGAAGCTTTCTTT. Full variable domain (rest looked up from reference TRBV7-2 and TRBJ1-1): GAGVSQSPSNKVTEKGKDVELRCDPISGHTALYWYRQSLGQGLEFLIYFQGNSAPDKSGLPSDRFSAERTGGSVSTLTIQRTQQEDSAVYLCASSTTGDRTEAFFGQGTRLTVV.